Only one count was recorded for the clone carrying this T cell receptor beta chain. One junction end does not reproduce the germline sequence, and a read error may be involved. The data derive from a study of cytomegalovirus exposure and HLA in healthy donors. The CDR3 spans 11 residues. Germline V gives CDR1 SGHVS, CDR2 FQNEAQ. In the PCR, 60 Vbeta and 13 Jbeta primers were used. In the authors' workflow: An analysis that came later counted 80 million or so unique TCR beta chains, about 10 million shared. The protocol was immunoSEQ multiplex PCR, while the TCRdb copy is restricted to in-frame clones and leaves out a portion. The D gene and trimming were derived from the DNA, and the V and J assignments and clone size from that table. This sample yields roughly 100,000 clones, of which under 85% are seen a single time; over 7.5% belongs to the top ten.

Sequenced material: PBMCs. The gene calls are TRBV7-8 and TRBJ1-2; D is undetermined. The origin of this receptor is a woman in her forties in good health and CMV-seropositive. The CDR3 region is CASSLTARKYF. CDR3 in DNA: TGTGCCAGCAGCCTAACGGCCAGGAAGTACTTC.